This paragraph reports one TCR beta chain. Its specificity is not known. The CDR3 has 15 amino acids. Deletions cut 1 base from V and 1 base from J, with 8 bases between. Germline V gene sequence: CDR1 SGHVS, CDR2 FQNEAQ. Genomic DNA, the template, was used for profiling of the TCR beta VDJ and CDR3. From the reads, TCRdb called clonotypes with MiXCR, one entry per CDR3 protein. The repertoire holds about 190,000 distinct CDR3 sequences, roughly half seen once, with 9.7% in the top ten. This entry belongs to a study of CD8+CD57+ T cells in acquired aplastic anemia. Study summary: Sorted CD4+ and CD8+ cells gave a mean 3.2 ug DNA, range about 0.19 to 27.4 ug.

Findings and caveats of the study: Both patients and controls carried the same twenty-nine CD8+ CDR3 sequences.

Individuals selected for sequencing had exhibited CD8+CD57+ cell expansion on flow cytometry. As a group, the patients uniformly had severe acquired aplastic anemia. Sampling of blood occurred while the patients had still received no therapy. Sequencing was carried out using sorted CD4+, CD8+, or CD8+CD57+ T cells (not recorded which) from PBMCs. This sequence was found in a human donor with aplastic anemia. The chain combines TRBV7-8 with TRBJ1-5, with a possible D match to TRBD1 (5 bases). The CDR3 protein is CASSLGAGSNQPQHF. The CDR3 nucleotides read TGTGCCAGCAGCTTAGGGGCAGGGAGCAATCAGCCCCAGCATTTT.